This entry lists 18 T cell receptor beta chains sequenced from one sample in a study of T cells after yellow fever vaccination. TCRdb reanalysed the 5' RACE reads using MiXCR and keeps one entry per CDR3 protein. The sample has over 100,000 distinct CDR3 sequences; 8.4% are singletons. The sample here was CD8+ T cells sorted from PBMCs, taken 45 days after the yellow fever booster vaccination. The source is a man aged 30 to 39 who received the YFV17D yellow fever vaccine.

This clonotype was seen at least ten times. The gene calls are TRBV20-1 and TRBJ1-2, with D unresolved. V lost 2 bases and J 4 bases, leaving 11 bases between the germline ends. The V gene's germline CDR1 is DFQATT and CDR2 SNEGSKA (reference sequence). The CDR3 has 13 amino acids. The CDR3 nucleotides read TGCAGTGCTAGAAACGGGGAGTCCTATGGCTACACCTTC. It codes for CSARNGESYGYTF.

The chain recombines TRBV11-2 with TRBJ2-1; 8 bases align to TRBD2. The V and J ends lost 1 base and 3 bases, in that order; junction bases with no gene match: 8. The CDR3 totals 17 residues. Looked up from germline, CDR1 is SGHAT and CDR2 is FQNNGV. The CDR3 DNA reads as TGTGCCAGCAGCTTAGGCGATGGTAGCGGGGACTACAATGAGCAGTTCTTC. This encodes CASSLGDGSGDYNEQFF.

This clonotype was seen many times. The chain joins TRBV11-2 to TRBJ2-1; 8 bases line up with TRBD2. V shed 0 bases, J shed 4 bases, and the junction held 8 bases outside the gene matches. Germline V CDR1 and CDR2: SGHAT, FQNNGV. The CDR3 totals 17 residues. The CDR3 spells CASSLDERTSPYNEQFF. CDR3 nucleotide sequence: TGTGCCAGCAGCTTAGATGAGAGGACTAGCCCTTACAATGAGCAGTTCTTC.

In this sample, this clonotype turned up a few times. This rearrangement joins TRBV30 to TRBJ2-1; 8 bases line up with TRBD2. V dropped 0 bases and J dropped 6; count of bases not matched to a gene: 7. This CDR3 spans 15 amino acids. Germline CDR1 reads GTSNPN; CDR2 reads SVGIG (reference sequence). In DNA form, the CDR3 reads TGTGCCTGGAGTGTAATCCTAGCGGGCTCCAATGAGCAGTTCTTC. Translation gives CAWSVILAGSNEQFF.

This clonotype was observed at least ten times. The rearrangement links TRBV29-1 to TRBJ2-1; 7 bases are a match to TRBD2. The CDR3 covers 13 residues. V dropped 6 bases and J dropped 4; count of bases not matched to a gene: 6. Germline V gene sequence: CDR1 SQVTM, CDR2 ANQGSEA. The CDR3 DNA follows: TGCAGCGTCCCCGGGACTACTTACAATGAGCAGTTCTTC. Protein sequence: CSVPGTTYNEQFF.

The chain links TRBV25-1 to TRBJ2-5; perhaps TRBD2 as D (7 bases). V gave up 4 bases and J gave up 5 bases, with 17 bases separating them. CDR1 is MGHDK, CDR2 SYGVNS, per germline. The CDR3 extends over 15 amino acids. The DNA for the CDR3 is TGTGCCAGCAGTGGATCCCGGGGGGCGAGGGAGACCCAGTACTTC. Translated, it gives CASSGSRGARETQYF.

This chain joins TRBV4-3 and TRBJ2-1, with a possible D match to TRBD2 (6 bases). Trimming took 1 base from V and 8 from J, leaving 15 bases between them. Germline V gene lookup returns CDR1 LGHNA and CDR2 YSLEER. The CDR3 is 15 residues long. CDR3: CASSQAGAEWDEQFF. The CDR3 DNA reads TGCGCCAGCAGCCAAGCGGGAGCCGAATGGGATGAGCAGTTCTTC.

The CDR3 sequence is CASSLSQINTGELFF. The CDR3 DNA sequence: TGCGCCAGCAGCTTGTCACAGATAAACACCGGGGAGCTGTTTTTT. The chain links TRBV5-1 to TRBJ2-2; D not resolved. Germline CDR1 and CDR2: SGHRS and YFSETQ. Between the trimmed V and J ends, which lost 1 base and 2 bases, there was a span of 9 bases. This CDR3 has 15 residues.

The chain couples TRBV20-1 to TRBJ2-1; TRBD2 aligns across 8 bases. The germline gives CDR1 DFQATT, CDR2 SNEGSKA (reference sequence). Trimming took 3 bases from V and 1 from J; bases not matched to a gene: 11. The CDR3 is 17 amino acids. The CDR3 DNA reads TGCAGTGCTAGGGTCAGCGGGAGAGAGGAATCCTACAATGAGCAGTTCTTC. Translation: CSARVSGREESYNEQFF.

This clonotype was found many times. V usage is TRBV29-1 and J usage is TRBJ2-7, with TRBD2 as a possible D gene (6 bases). V lost 4 bases and J 1 base, leaving 8 bases between the germline ends. The CDR3 extends over 12 amino acids. CDR1 is SQVTM and CDR2 is ANQGSEA in the germline V gene. The CDR3 bases are TGCAGCGTTGTAGCGGAGTCCTACGAGCAGTACTTC. Translating it yields CSVVAESYEQYF.

The chain couples TRBV4-3 to TRBJ2-3, with a weak D call TRBD2 (6 bases). V gave up 0 bases and J gave up 2 bases, with 15 bases separating them. The CDR3 runs to 17 residues. In germline, CDR1 is LGHNA, CDR2 YSLEER. The CDR3 sequence: CASSQDSVGGNTDTQYF. CDR3 bases: TGCGCCAGCAGCCAAGATTCGGTGGGAGGAAACACAGATACGCAGTATTTT.

This clonotype was seen many times. The chain couples TRBV11-2 to TRBJ2-3, with D possibly called TRBD1 or TRBD2 (5 bases each). The germline V gene has CDR1 SGHAT and CDR2 FQNNGV. The CDR3 is 18 amino acids. Trimming took off 5 bases at V and 1 base at J, with 22 bases between the two ends. The DNA of the CDR3 is TGTGCCAGCAGCCCATCCTGGCAGCTAGGGGACGGCACAGATACGCAGTATTTT. Protein: CASSPSWQLGDGTDTQYF.

At least ten counts were recorded for this clonotype. V usage is TRBV7-9 and J usage is TRBJ2-5, with TRBD2 matching 7 bases. CDR3 length: 14 amino acids. V shed 3 bases, J shed 1 base, and the junction held 2 bases outside the gene matches. Germline CDR1 is SEHNR and CDR2 is FQNEAQ (reference sequence). As DNA, the CDR3 is TGTGCCAGCAGCTTCTCGGGGGGCCAAGAGACCCAGTACTTC. It yields the protein CASSFSGGQETQYF.

Many counts were recorded for this clonotype. The rearrangement links TRBV20-1 to TRBJ2-1; D is possibly TRBD1 (5 bases). Germline V gives CDR1 DFQATT, CDR2 SNEGSKA (reference sequence). The V end lost 2 bases, the J end lost 9 bases, and 20 bases lay between the germline ends. The CDR3 is 15 residues long. CDR3 nucleotides: TGCAGTGCTAGACGGCTGTTGGGGCCCGGCGGTGAGCAGTTCTTC. It codes for CSARRLLGPGGEQFF.

This clonotype was seen many times. This rearrangement joins TRBV27 to TRBJ2-7; D unclear. CDR3 length: 11 residues. The V end lost 3 bases, the J end lost 6 bases, and 6 bases lay between the germline ends. CDR1 and CDR2 from the germline V gene are MNHEY and SMNVEV (reference sequence). The CDR3 reads CASSFMGEQYF. The DNA for the CDR3 is TGTGCCAGCAGTTTCATGGGCGAGCAGTACTTC.

This clonotype was detected many times. The chain recombines TRBV20-1 with TRBJ2-3; a weak D match, TRBD1 (5 bases). V was shortened by 5 bases and J by 0 bases, with 15 bases between the two germline ends. The CDR3 totals 15 residues. CDR1 and CDR2 from the germline V gene are DFQATT and SNEGSKA (reference sequence). The CDR3 bases are TGCAGTGCTCAACCGGACATAGCTAGCACAGATACGCAGTATTTT. Translating it yields CSAQPDIASTDTQYF.

In its sample, this clonotype was seen many times. CDR3 bases: TGCGCCAGCGGGCCCGACAGTCCCTACGAGCAGTACTTC. Amino acids: CASGPDSPYEQYF. The rearrangement uses TRBV5-1 and TRBJ2-7; perhaps TRBD1 as D (5 bases). The germline gives CDR1 SGHRS, CDR2 YFSETQ. The V gene lost 7 bases and the J gene lost 2 bases, with 13 bases spanning the gap. This CDR3 region has 13 residues.

The chain is built from TRBV5-4 and TRBJ2-3, with D perhaps being TRBD1 or TRBD2 (6 bases each). V gave up 4 bases and J gave up 4 bases, with 16 bases separating them. The CDR3 contains 15 residues. CDR1 and CDR2 (germline): SGHNT, YYREEE (reference sequence). CDR3 nucleotides: TGTGCCAGCAGCGAGGAAGGGGGGCGACCAGATACGCAGTATTTT. Its translation is CASSEEGGRPDTQYF.